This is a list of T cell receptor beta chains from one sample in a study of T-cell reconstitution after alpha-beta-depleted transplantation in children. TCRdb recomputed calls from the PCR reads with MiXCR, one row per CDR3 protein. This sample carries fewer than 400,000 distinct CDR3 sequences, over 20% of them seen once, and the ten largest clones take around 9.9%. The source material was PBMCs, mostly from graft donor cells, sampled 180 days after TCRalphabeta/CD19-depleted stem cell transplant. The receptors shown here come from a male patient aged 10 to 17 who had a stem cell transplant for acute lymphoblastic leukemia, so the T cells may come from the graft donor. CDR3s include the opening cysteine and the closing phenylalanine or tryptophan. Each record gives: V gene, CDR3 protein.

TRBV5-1	CASSLDISYNEQFF
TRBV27	CASSFSGQIYEQYF
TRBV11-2	CASSAGLAARIDLAKNIQYF
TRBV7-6	CASSLHGTAYEKLFF
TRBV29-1	CSVLTGLSFAEAFF
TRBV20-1	CSARDRGTWGYNEQFF
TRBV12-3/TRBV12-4	CASSSRDYFGTDTQYF
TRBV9	CASTLGGGAPYNEQFF
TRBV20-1	CSARDGRWGVTGELFF
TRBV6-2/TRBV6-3	CASSYNHINEQFF
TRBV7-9	CASREVNEQFF
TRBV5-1	CASSLAGSREQYF
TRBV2	CASRAGGFYNEQFF
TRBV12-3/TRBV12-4	CASSLGTDRAYEQYF
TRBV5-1	CASRFGFDTDTQYF
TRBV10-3	CAISELQGHEQYF
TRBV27	CASSSAGSGMGPFYEQYF
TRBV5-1	CASSLFGGLNSGANVLTF
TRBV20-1	CSARGWGEHLYEQYF
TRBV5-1	CASSLDGVGTEAFF
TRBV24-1	CATSVSGPNEKLFF
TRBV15	CATSRDPYEQYF